These T cell receptor beta chains were read from a single sample in a study of blood T cell repertoires in COVID-19. The repertoire was sequenced with immunoSEQ multiplex PCR; TCRdb's copy has only in-frame clones and lacks some. The table records approximately 200,000 clones, about four fifths of them present only once. Sequencing used PBMCs or T cells enriched from blood (not recorded which). The source is a man aged 40-55 years who had recovered from COVID-19. The CDR3 runs from the conserved cysteine through the conserved F or W. Fields, in order: V gene, D gene, J gene, clone size, CDR3 DNA, CDR3 protein. D genes are given only for firm matches. Clone sizes are given selectively: once, few, many, or a class where the clone is expanded.

v_call: TRBV15; d_call: NA; j_call: TRBJ1-5; clone_size: NA; cdr3_nt: TGTGCCACCAGCAGGATGGGGGGAGGAGGGAATCAGCCCCAGCATTTT; cdr3_aa: CATSRMGGGGNQPQHF
v_call: TRBV10-3; d_call: TRBD1; j_call: TRBJ1-1; clone_size: NA; cdr3_nt: TGTGCCATCAGCGATGCAACCCAGGGGGGCACTGAAGCTTTCTTT; cdr3_aa: CAISDATQGGTEAFF
v_call: TRBV3-1/TRBV3-2; d_call: TRBD2; j_call: TRBJ2-3; clone_size: NA; cdr3_nt: TGTGCCAGCCGAAGACTAGCGGGGGGCCTTAGCACAGATACGCAGTATTTT; cdr3_aa: CASRRLAGGLSTDTQYF
v_call: TRBV28; d_call: NA; j_call: TRBJ1-2; clone_size: NA; cdr3_nt: TGTGCCACCATGCGCGGAACAGGTTCCTTTAACTATGGCTACACCTTC; cdr3_aa: CATMRGTGSFNYGYTF
v_call: TRBV27; d_call: NA; j_call: TRBJ1-2; clone_size: NA; cdr3_nt: TGTGCCAGCAGTTCGGGTCGTTATGGCTACACCTTC; cdr3_aa: CASSSGRYGYTF
v_call: TRBV11-2; d_call: TRBD2; j_call: TRBJ2-5; clone_size: NA; cdr3_nt: TGTGCCAGCAGCTTAGAAGCTAGCGGGGGGGCCTGGGAGACCCAGTACTTC; cdr3_aa: CASSLEASGGAWETQYF
v_call: TRBV27; d_call: TRBD1; j_call: TRBJ2-1; clone_size: NA; cdr3_nt: TGTGCCAGCAGTCCCTTACAGGGGCCCGGCGAGCAGTTCTTC; cdr3_aa: CASSPLQGPGEQFF
v_call: TRBV18; d_call: NA; j_call: TRBJ1-4; clone_size: few; cdr3_nt: TGTGCCAGCTCAGCGACAGGAGGCCCTTCGAGTGAAAAACTGTTTTTT; cdr3_aa: CASSATGGPSSEKLFF
v_call: TRBV19; d_call: TRBD1; j_call: TRBJ1-5; clone_size: NA; cdr3_nt: TGTGCCAGAACGCAGGGGGATGAGAAAAGCAATCAGCCCCAGCATTTT; cdr3_aa: CARTQGDEKSNQPQHF
v_call: TRBV18; d_call: NA; j_call: TRBJ1-1; clone_size: NA; cdr3_nt: TGTGCCAGCTCACCTGGAGTGATGAACACTGAAGCTTTCTTT; cdr3_aa: CASSPGVMNTEAFF
v_call: TRBV30; d_call: NA; j_call: TRBJ2-3; clone_size: NA; cdr3_nt: TGTGCCTGGAGTGGGACAGTGCGCCCAGATACGCAGTATTTT; cdr3_aa: CAWSGTVRPDTQYF
v_call: TRBV7-8; d_call: NA; j_call: TRBJ2-2; clone_size: NA; cdr3_nt: TGTGCCAGCAGCTTAGGGAGAGCCACCGGGGAGCTGTTTTTT; cdr3_aa: CASSLGRATGELFF
v_call: TRBV4-1; d_call: NA; j_call: TRBJ1-4; clone_size: NA; cdr3_nt: TGCGCCAGCCGGGTCAGCGAGGTTCATGAAAAACTGTTTTTT; cdr3_aa: CASRVSEVHEKLFF
v_call: TRBV28; d_call: TRBD1; j_call: TRBJ1-3; clone_size: few; cdr3_nt: TGTGCCAGCAGTTCTACAGGGGGCTCTGGAAACACCATATATTTT; cdr3_aa: CASSSTGGSGNTIYF
v_call: TRBV9; d_call: NA; j_call: TRBJ1-4; clone_size: NA; cdr3_nt: TGTGCCAGCAGCGTAGAAGGGGCAACTAATGAAAAACTGTTTTTT; cdr3_aa: CASSVEGATNEKLFF
v_call: TRBV12-3/TRBV12-4; d_call: NA; j_call: TRBJ2-7; clone_size: NA; cdr3_nt: TGTGCCAGCAGTGCATTCAGGGGCTACGAGCAGTACTTC; cdr3_aa: CASSAFRGYEQYF
v_call: TRBV5-1; d_call: TRBD1; j_call: TRBJ2-1; clone_size: NA; cdr3_nt: TGCGCCAGCAGCTCGGGTGGGACAGTCGATGAGCAGTTCTTC; cdr3_aa: CASSSGGTVDEQFF
v_call: TRBV4-1; d_call: NA; j_call: TRBJ2-7; clone_size: NA; cdr3_nt: TGCGCCAGCAGCCAAGCTCTAGACAGGAATTCCTACGAGCAGTACTTC; cdr3_aa: CASSQALDRNSYEQYF
v_call: TRBV5-3; d_call: NA; j_call: TRBJ1-4; clone_size: NA; cdr3_nt: TGTGCCAGAAGCTTGGTCGGGGAGGGGATGGAAAAACTGTTTTTT; cdr3_aa: CARSLVGEGMEKLFF
v_call: TRBV2; d_call: TRBD2; j_call: TRBJ2-1; clone_size: NA; cdr3_nt: TGTGCCAGCAGTGATATAGCGGGGGACAATGAGCAGTTCTTC; cdr3_aa: CASSDIAGDNEQFF
v_call: TRBV5-4; d_call: NA; j_call: TRBJ2-7; clone_size: NA; cdr3_nt: TGTGCCAGCAGCTTGGACCCAGGCGGAGGCTACGAGCAGTACTTC; cdr3_aa: CASSLDPGGGYEQYF
v_call: TRBV4-1; d_call: NA; j_call: TRBJ1-3; clone_size: NA; cdr3_nt: TGCGCCAGCAGCCAAGATGCGGGGTACGGAAACACCATATATTTT; cdr3_aa: CASSQDAGYGNTIYF
v_call: TRBV6-2/TRBV6-3; d_call: NA; j_call: TRBJ1-3; clone_size: few; cdr3_nt: TGTGCCAGCAGCTATATCCCGGGGAACACCATATATTTT; cdr3_aa: CASSYIPGNTIYF
v_call: TRBV7-9; d_call: NA; j_call: TRBJ1-1; clone_size: NA; cdr3_nt: TGTGCCAGCAGCCAATCGACAGTTAACACTGAAGCTTTCTTT; cdr3_aa: CASSQSTVNTEAFF
v_call: TRBV28; d_call: NA; j_call: TRBJ1-1; clone_size: once; cdr3_nt: TGTGCCAGCAGTCTAGGACAGACTGAAGCTTTCTTT; cdr3_aa: CASSLGQTEAFF
v_call: TRBV24-1; d_call: NA; j_call: TRBJ1-1; clone_size: once; cdr3_nt: TGTGCCACCAGTGATGGACTCCACACTGAAGCTTTCTTT; cdr3_aa: CATSDGLHTEAFF
v_call: TRBV5-5; d_call: NA; j_call: TRBJ2-1; clone_size: few; cdr3_nt: TGTGCCAGCAGCCAAGACTCTGGTAGGAATGAGCAGTTCTTC; cdr3_aa: CASSQDSGRNEQFF
v_call: TRBV11-2; d_call: NA; j_call: TRBJ1-2; clone_size: NA; cdr3_nt: TGTGCCAGCAGCTTTAGAGCAGGGGTCGATGGCTACACCTTC; cdr3_aa: CASSFRAGVDGYTF
v_call: TRBV3-1/TRBV3-2; d_call: NA; j_call: TRBJ1-5; clone_size: NA; cdr3_nt: TGTGCCAGCAGCTCTCAGGGTCATCAGCCCCAGCATTTT; cdr3_aa: CASSSQGHQPQHF
v_call: TRBV13; d_call: TRBD1; j_call: TRBJ2-1; clone_size: once; cdr3_nt: TGTGCCAGCAGCTTGGAACCGACAGGGTTACCCTACAATGAGCAGTTCTTC; cdr3_aa: CASSLEPTGLPYNEQFF
v_call: TRBV15; d_call: NA; j_call: TRBJ1-5; clone_size: few; cdr3_nt: TGTGCCACCAGCAGAGGACCGTCAGGCAGCAATCAGCCCCAGCATTTT; cdr3_aa: CATSRGPSGSNQPQHF
v_call: TRBV9; d_call: TRBD2; j_call: TRBJ2-1; clone_size: once; cdr3_nt: TGTGCCAGCAGCGTGGGGGGGAGCCAATCTTACAATGAGCAGTTCTTC; cdr3_aa: CASSVGGSQSYNEQFF
v_call: TRBV19; d_call: TRBD1; j_call: TRBJ2-7; clone_size: NA; cdr3_nt: TGTGCCAGTAGTATCGGACAGGGAGAGCAGTACTTC; cdr3_aa: CASSIGQGEQYF
v_call: TRBV23-1; d_call: NA; j_call: TRBJ1-6; clone_size: NA; cdr3_nt: TGCGCCAGCAGCCGGTTGGGCATCGAACCCCTCCACTTT; cdr3_aa: CASSRLGIEPLHF
v_call: TRBV4-1; d_call: NA; j_call: TRBJ1-4; clone_size: NA; cdr3_nt: TGCGCCAGCAGCCAAGGTGGGCGGCGGGGAAATGAAAAACTGTTTTTT; cdr3_aa: CASSQGGRRGNEKLFF
v_call: TRBV5-5; d_call: NA; j_call: TRBJ1-2; clone_size: NA; cdr3_nt: TGTGCCAGCAGCCAAGACAGGCCAAACTATGGCTACACCTTC; cdr3_aa: CASSQDRPNYGYTF
v_call: TRBV5-1; d_call: NA; j_call: TRBJ2-1; clone_size: NA; cdr3_nt: TGCGCCAGCAGCTCCGGCGGGGATGAGCAGTTCTTC; cdr3_aa: CASSSGGDEQFF
v_call: TRBV4-2; d_call: TRBD2; j_call: TRBJ2-3; clone_size: NA; cdr3_nt: TGTGCCAGCAGCCAAGGGGGGAGGGGTAACCCTAGCACAGATACGCAGTATTTT; cdr3_aa: CASSQGGRGNPSTDTQYF
v_call: TRBV6-5; d_call: NA; j_call: TRBJ1-5; clone_size: NA; cdr3_nt: TGTGCCAGCAGTTACTCTTACAGGGAGCAGCCCCAGCATTTT; cdr3_aa: CASSYSYREQPQHF
v_call: TRBV7-9; d_call: NA; j_call: TRBJ2-1; clone_size: NA; cdr3_nt: TGTGCCAGCAGTACACTACATGAGCAGTTCTTC; cdr3_aa: CASSTLHEQFF
v_call: TRBV18; d_call: TRBD1; j_call: TRBJ1-2; clone_size: NA; cdr3_nt: TGTGCCAGCTCACCAGGGACAGGGGGCTATGGCTACACCTTC; cdr3_aa: CASSPGTGGYGYTF
v_call: TRBV5-4; d_call: TRBD1; j_call: TRBJ1-4; clone_size: NA; cdr3_nt: TGTGCCAGCAGCTTGGCATCGGACAGGAATGAAAAACTGTTTTTT; cdr3_aa: CASSLASDRNEKLFF
v_call: TRBV2; d_call: NA; j_call: TRBJ2-5; clone_size: NA; cdr3_nt: TGTGCCAGCGGGGGGGCTGGAGAGACCCAGTACTTC; cdr3_aa: CASGGAGETQYF
v_call: TRBV3-1/TRBV3-2; d_call: NA; j_call: TRBJ2-2; clone_size: NA; cdr3_nt: TGTGCCAGCAACCTCGGGGTCACCGGGGAGCTGTTTTTT; cdr3_aa: CASNLGVTGELFF
v_call: TRBV18; d_call: NA; j_call: TRBJ1-5; clone_size: NA; cdr3_nt: TGTGCCAGCTCTCGGGGGAGGGGTGATCAGCCCCAGCATTTT; cdr3_aa: CASSRGRGDQPQHF
v_call: TRBV4-1; d_call: NA; j_call: TRBJ2-5; clone_size: NA; cdr3_nt: TGCGCCAGCAGCCAAGACCGTGTCAGGGTGGAGACCCAGTACTTC; cdr3_aa: CASSQDRVRVETQYF
v_call: TRBV11-2; d_call: NA; j_call: TRBJ1-1; clone_size: few; cdr3_nt: TGTGCCAGCAGCTTAGGCGCGAGGGTGAACACTGAAGCTTTCTTT; cdr3_aa: CASSLGARVNTEAFF
v_call: TRBV2; d_call: NA; j_call: TRBJ1-2; clone_size: NA; cdr3_nt: TGTGCCAGCAGTGATGGGGGCAGGGGTAACTATGGCTACACCTTC; cdr3_aa: CASSDGGRGNYGYTF
v_call: TRBV5-1; d_call: NA; j_call: TRBJ2-5; clone_size: NA; cdr3_nt: TGCGCCAGCAGCTTTACGGGGAGGGAGACCCAGTACTTC; cdr3_aa: CASSFTGRETQYF
v_call: TRBV6-5; d_call: TRBD1; j_call: TRBJ2-2; clone_size: NA; cdr3_nt: TGTGCCAGCAGTTCCCCGGACAGGAGGCGGACCGGGGAGCTGTTTTTT; cdr3_aa: CASSSPDRRRTGELFF
v_call: TRBV11-1; d_call: TRBD1; j_call: TRBJ2-3; clone_size: NA; cdr3_nt: TGTGCCAGCAGCTTCGGGACAGGGGAAGATACGCAGTATTTT; cdr3_aa: CASSFGTGEDTQYF